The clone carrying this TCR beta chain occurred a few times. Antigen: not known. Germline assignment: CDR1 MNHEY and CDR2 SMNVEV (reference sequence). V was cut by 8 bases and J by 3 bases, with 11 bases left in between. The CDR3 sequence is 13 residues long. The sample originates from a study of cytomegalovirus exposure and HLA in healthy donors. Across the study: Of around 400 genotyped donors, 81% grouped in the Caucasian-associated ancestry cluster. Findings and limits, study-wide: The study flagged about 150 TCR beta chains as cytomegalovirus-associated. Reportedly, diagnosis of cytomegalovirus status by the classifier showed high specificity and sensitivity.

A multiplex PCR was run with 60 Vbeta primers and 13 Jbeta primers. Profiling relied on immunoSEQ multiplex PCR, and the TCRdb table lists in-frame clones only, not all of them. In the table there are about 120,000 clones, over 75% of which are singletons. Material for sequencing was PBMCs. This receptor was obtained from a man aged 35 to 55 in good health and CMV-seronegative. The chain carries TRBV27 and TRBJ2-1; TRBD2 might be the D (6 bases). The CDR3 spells CASSWTNYNEQFF. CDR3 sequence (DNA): TGTGCCAGCTCTTGGACTAACTACAATGAGCAGTTCTTC.